This entry features one T cell receptor beta chain sequence. It lacks a known antigen. No base quality information exists; no much larger clone differs at one position. For CDR1 and CDR2, the germline V gene (reference sequence) lists MNHEY and SMNVEV. Here V drops 4 bases and J drops 8 bases, and the junction holds 4 bases not matched to any gene. The CDR3 numbers 13 residues from cysteine through phenylalanine. Left in the record is the CDR3 DNA by itself, 39 bases read in frame from the first base. The immunoSEQ Assay, a bias-controlled multiplex PCR, was used to amplify TCRbeta CDR3 regions from genomic DNA. The study's processing was this. The number of nucleated cells in each sample was estimated from the amplification of reference gene primers within the assay. Sequence reads were collapsed and filtered to measure the absolute abundance of every unique TCRbeta CDR3 rearrangement. For each sample, productive Simpson clonality was calculated as the square root of Simpson's diversity index over productive rearrangements. Sourced from immuneACCESS, this table was stored by TCRdb with only in-frame sequences that have V and J called. A share of the clones is absent; for the studies checked, an unresolved V gene accounts for under half, and the remainder has no known explanation. V and J calls and clone size are as listed in that table; D and trimming were resolved from the DNA. Within this sample are approximately 260,000 clones, with 75% to 90% of them counted one time only. Clones ranked in the top ten supply just over 7% of the sample.

These data belong to a study of blood T cell repertoires in COVID-19 (dated by TCRdb to between 2020 and 2021). Broadly, across the study: Collaborator samples came from the United States, Italy and Spain and covered acute and convalescent phases of COVID-19. A freely available public database, intended as a resource for researchers studying the immune response to SARS-CoV-2, is where the repertoires were released. The prospective study material was composed of cDNA or gDNA derived from T cells, B-cell-depleted T cells, or PBMCs. Where HLA class I and class II types were available, the types were taken from metadata supplied by the sample provider, not from assay-based typing. Samples were obtained from the ongoing ImmuneRACE study (first 160 participants) and from 1,254 subjects provided by 6 global collaborators. Deeply sampled blood TCRbeta repertoires from subjects exposed to, actively infected with, or recovered from COVID-19 were included in the dataset. A de-identified subject ID, COVID-19 status, age in years and sex were almost always included in the sample metadata. The research as a whole found: Clinical and demographic metadata were provided uncurated, with the amount varying by source and participant.

Samples from volunteer blood donors who had recovered from COVID-19 were contributed by a second Seattle source. The collaborating institutions used their own protocols to collect whole blood in K2EDTA tubes. Collaborator samples were shipped for TCRbeta analysis as frozen whole blood, isolated PBMCs, or DNA extracted from either sample type. The receptor was isolated from a man aged 55 to 69 who had recovered from COVID-19. Sequenced: peripheral blood. The chain couples TRBV27 to TRBJ1-2; TRBD1 fits 10 bases in the junction. The DNA sequence is TGTGCCAGCAGTTGGGGACAGGGGATGGGCTACACCTTC. It specifies CASSWGQGMGYTF.